The 23 T cell receptor beta chains reported below all come from one sample, sequenced in a study of T cells in Graves' hyperthyroidism and ophthalmopathy. TCR beta CDR3 regions were amplified from RNA. With the HTBI primer set, the TCR CDR3 went through a first round of RT-PCR. TCRdb re-called the multiplex PCR reads through MiXCR, storing one row per CDR3 protein. The data contain roughly 500,000 distinct CDR3 sequences, 20% to 25% of them seen just once; the ten biggest clones take up approximately 49%. The specimen sequenced was blood. Receptors originate from a woman in her 70s with Graves' ophthalmopathy.

This chain connects TRBV20-1 to TRBJ2-5, with 8 bases fitting TRBD2. The CDR3 is 15 amino acids. CDR1 and CDR2 (germline): DFQATT, SNEGSKA (reference sequence). J lost 0 bases, V lost 3 bases, and 6 bases had no gene match. CDR3 sequence reads: CSASPTSANQETQYF. The CDR3 bases are TGCAGTGCTAGCCCGACTAGCGCCAACCAAGAGACCCAGTACTTC.

In this sample, this clonotype turned up many times. CDR3 bases: TGTGCCAGCAGCCGACCGACAGGCTCAAACTATGGCTACACCTTC. It is translated as CASSRPTGSNYGYTF. V gene TRBV7-8 combines with J gene TRBJ1-2, with a tentative D call TRBD1 (6 bases). The CDR3 loop spans 15 amino acids. V was cut by 5 bases and J by 2 bases, with 15 bases left in between. CDR1 SGHVS and CDR2 FQNEAQ come from the germline V gene.

This clonotype came up a few times. V gene TRBV2 combines with J gene TRBJ2-3; perhaps TRBD1 as D (6 bases). CDR1 and CDR2 (germline): SNHLY, FYNNEI. This CDR3 spans 13 amino acids. Trimming removed 7 bases from V and 3 bases from J, with 11 bases in between. CDR3 coding DNA: TGTGCCAGCAATACGGGACAAACAGATACGCAGTATTTT. Translated: CASNTGQTDTQYF. Together with reference TRBV2 and TRBJ2-3, the CDR3 gives the full variable domain: EPEVTQTPSHQVTQMGQEVILRCVPISNHLYFYWYRQILGQKVEFLVSFYNNEISEKSEIFDDQFSVERPDGSNFTLKIRSTKLEDSAMYFCASNTGQTDTQYFGPGTRLTVL.

This chain joins TRBV24-1 and TRBJ2-2, with 10 bases that match TRBD1. The CDR3 consists of 17 residues. Losses at the gene ends were 3 bases for V and 5 bases for J; bases not matched to a gene: 8. CDR1 is KGHDR, CDR2 SFDVKD, per germline. The CDR3 loop is CATSDQPGQGSTGELFF. The CDR3 DNA reads TGTGCCACCAGTGATCAGCCGGGACAGGGGTCGACCGGGGAGCTGTTTTTT.

Written as DNA, the CDR3 is TGTGCCAGCTCATCCCGGGACAGGGAAGCTTTCTTT. It encodes CASSSRDREAFF. The chain uses TRBV18 and TRBJ1-1, with 8 bases identical to TRBD1. The trim removed 5 bases at V and 8 bases at J, leaving 4 bases unmatched. The CDR3 loop spans 12 amino acids. Germline-derived CDR1 and CDR2 are KGHSH and LQKENI.

The V and J genes are TRBV9 and TRBJ1-1; a possible D gene is TRBD1 (6 bases). CDR3 length equals 15 residues. V gave up 1 base and J gave up 2 bases, with 12 bases separating them. The V gene's germline CDR1 is SGDLS and CDR2 YYNGEE. CDR3 region: CASSVHLDSNTEAFF. The CDR3 DNA reads TGTGCCAGCAGCGTACATCTGGACAGCAACACTGAAGCTTTCTTT.

As to this clonotype: With a much larger clone just one base away, this may be a read error. The chain has TRBV28 and TRBJ2-7; perhaps TRBD2 as D (6 bases). This CDR3 is built from 16 residues. The V and J ends lost 1 base and 6 bases respectively, with 19 bases between them. The V gene's germline CDR1 is MDHEN and CDR2 SYDVKM. The CDR3 reads CASSLYAGPGSGEQYF. Here the CDR3 DNA reads TGTGCCAGCAGTTTATACGCGGGACCAGGATCTGGCGAGCAGTACTTC.

There are many counts of this clonotype. The rearrangement links TRBV12-3 or TRBV12-4 to TRBJ1-2, with D maybe TRBD1 (5 bases). The CDR3 totals 13 residues. V dropped 5 bases and J dropped 6 bases, with 13 bases sitting between them. The CDR3 DNA is TGTGCCAGCAGTCCGGGGACGGCCCATGGCTACACCTTC. It yields the protein CASSPGTAHGYTF.

This clonotype was seen at least ten times. The gene calls are TRBV12-3 or TRBV12-4 and TRBJ2-1; unclear D gene. Trimming pared 6 bases from V and 6 bases from J, leaving 12 bases between. This CDR3 is built from 13 residues. The CDR3: CASSLRLTNEQFF. CDR3 nucleotide sequence: TGTGCCAGCAGCCTCCGACTGACCAATGAGCAGTTCTTC.

This clonotype was seen more than once but under ten times. V gene TRBV6-5 combines with J gene TRBJ2-7, with D hard to call. CDR1 and CDR2 from the germline V gene are MNHEY and SVGAGI. Trimming stripped 2 bases from V and 0 bases from J, with 8 bases between. This CDR3 spans 14 amino acids. CDR3: CASSYRPSSYEQYF. The CDR3 nucleotides read TGTGCCAGCAGTTACAGGCCGAGCTCCTACGAGCAGTACTTC.

This clonotype appeared a few times. Its ends do not fully match the called genes, so a read error is possible. The rearrangement uses TRBV20-1 and TRBJ2-1; no clear D gene. Germline CDR1 and CDR2: DFQATT and SNEGSKA (reference sequence). CDR3 length equals 13 residues. CDR3 amino acids: CGAREASGYEQFF. CDR3 nucleotide sequence: TGCGGTGCTAGAGAGGCGTCGGGCTATGAGCAGTTCTTC.

This clonotype was seen more than once but under ten times. The rearrangement joins TRBV2 to TRBJ1-4; D is possibly TRBD1 (5 bases). V lost 8 bases and J lost 9, with 28 bases in between. Germline values: CDR1 SNHLY, CDR2 FYNNEI. The CDR3 is made up of 17 amino acids. CDR3 sequence: CASGSPHLTVSMKKLFF. CDR3 bases: TGTGCCAGCGGTTCACCCCACTTGACAGTTTCGATGAAAAAACTGTTTTTT.

This chain uses TRBV6-1 with TRBJ2-3; TRBD2 aligns across 7 bases. Germline V gives CDR1 MNHNS, CDR2 SASEGT. This CDR3 is 17 amino acids long. J gave up 4 bases and V 0 bases, and 10 bases lay outside the gene matches. The DNA for the CDR3 is TGTGCCAGCAGTGAAGCGTCTCACGGGAGGCGGGCAGATACGCAGTATTTT. It translates to CASSEASHGRRADTQYF.

This clonotype has just a few counts. This chain links TRBV18 with TRBJ1-5; D call uncertain. The germline V and J ends were trimmed by 6 bases and 0 bases, with 9 bases remaining between them. Germline loops: CDR1 KGHSH, CDR2 LQKENI. This CDR3 comprises 14 residues. In DNA form, the CDR3 reads TGTGCCAGCTCCCCTACCAGTAGCAATCAGCCCCAGCATTTT. It translates to CASSPTSSNQPQHF.

V is TRBV19 and J is TRBJ1-2; tentatively, D is TRBD1 (5 bases). The CDR3 consists of 14 residues. CDR1 is LNHDA, CDR2 SQIVND, per germline (reference sequence). Between the trimmed V and J ends, which lost 5 bases and 7 bases, there was a span of 17 bases. The CDR3 region has the DNA TGTGCCAGTAGTGGACACCCCCCTTCGTCTGGCTACACCTTC. Translating gives CASSGHPPSSGYTF.

The chain carries TRBV10-3 and TRBJ2-1, with D possibly being TRBD1 or TRBD2 (6 bases each). V was pared by 3 bases and J by 7 bases, with 10 bases between. This CDR3 is built from 13 residues. CDR1 ENHRY and CDR2 SYGVKD come from the germline V gene. Written as DNA, the CDR3 is TGTGCCATCAGTGATGGGGGGCGGAATGAGCAGTTCTTC. Translated, it gives CAISDGGRNEQFF.

V gene TRBV6-1 combines with J gene TRBJ1-2; TRBD1 might be the D (6 bases). The CDR3 totals 13 residues. Germline assignment: CDR1 MNHNS and CDR2 SASEGT. The V end lost 6 bases, the J end lost 3 bases, and 11 bases lay between the germline ends. CDR3 amino acids: CASRHREHYGYTF. CDR3 DNA sequence: TGTGCCAGCAGACACAGGGAGCACTATGGCTACACCTTC.

J is TRBJ1-5 and V is TRBV6-2 or TRBV6-3, with 8 nucleotides matching TRBD1. In germline, CDR1 is MNHEY, CDR2 SVGEGT. The CDR3 length is 14 residues. V shed 6 bases, J shed 4 bases, and the junction held 5 bases outside the gene matches. In nucleotides, the CDR3 is TGTGCCAGCAGACGGACAGGGAGGAATCAGCCCCAGCATTTT. Protein sequence: CASRRTGRNQPQHF.

This clonotype was seen a handful of times. The CDR3 DNA follows: TGTGCCACCAGCAGAGCCCGGCGGGGGAGTGAAAAACTGTTTTTT. Translated, it gives CATSRARRGSEKLFF. The V gene is TRBV15, the J gene TRBJ1-4, with TRBD1 as a possible D gene (5 bases). Between the trimmed V and J ends, which lost 1 base and 7 bases, there was a span of 13 bases. The CDR3 covers 15 residues. The germline V gene has CDR1 LNHNV and CDR2 YYDKDF (reference sequence).

Concerning this clonotype: This clone may be a read error of a much larger clone one base away. The gene calls are TRBV28 and TRBJ2-3, with 15 bases lining up with TRBD2. The CDR3 runs to 18 residues. Germline CDR1 and CDR2: MDHEN and SYDVKM. Trimming took 10 bases from V and 5 from J; bases not matched to a gene: 16. The CDR3 protein is CANGPHQGLAGGGDTQYF. DNA of the CDR3: TGTGCCAACGGACCACACCAAGGACTAGCGGGAGGGGGAGATACGCAGTATTTT.

The table lists this clonotype with many counts. J is TRBJ1-5 and V is TRBV19, with D unclear. The CDR3 has 14 residues. Trimming cost V 9 bases and J 4 bases, with 16 bases left between them. The germline V gene has CDR1 LNHDA and CDR2 SQIVND (reference sequence). CDR3 DNA sequence: TGTGCCAGCAGTTCGCGGGGTGGGAATCAGCCCCAGCATTTT. Residues: CASSSRGGNQPQHF.

The rearrangement joins TRBV20-1 to TRBJ1-1, with 10 bases lining up with TRBD1. This CDR3 contains 13 residues. Germline values: CDR1 DFQATT, CDR2 SNEGSKA (reference sequence). V trimming: 4 bases; J trimming: 4 bases; junction bases outside the gene matches: 3. The CDR3 here is CSAMGQGPTEAFF. The CDR3 nucleotides read TGCAGTGCTATGGGACAGGGGCCCACTGAAGCTTTCTTT.

Comments on this clonotype: A read error may be the cause here, since a much bigger clone is one base away. The rearrangement uses TRBV2 and TRBJ2-1, with 8 bases aligning to TRBD1. The length of the CDR3 is 15 residues. The germline gives CDR1 SNHLY, CDR2 FYNNEI. CDR3 sequence: CASSVGAGGYSEQFF. CDR3 nucleotide sequence: TGTGCCAGCAGTGTGGGGGCAGGGGGCTACAGTGAGCAGTTCTTC.